The 5 T cell receptor beta chains below all came from one sample that was sequenced in a study of human CD8 memory T cell subsets. Production of TCR beta libraries used UMI-labeled 5' RACE as the method. TCRdb re-called the 5' RACE reads, yielding one record per CDR3 amino acid sequence without DNA. Here the sample table reports 9,000 to 15,000 distinct CDR3 sequences. Sequenced: CD8+ T cells from PBMCs. These receptor sequences come from a human donor in good health.

The chain combines TRBV4-3 with TRBJ2-7. The germline V gene encodes CDR1 LGHNA and CDR2 YSLEER. The CDR3 sequence is 14 residues long. CDR3 region: CASSQDLGRYEQYF.

CDR3 loop: CASSAQGNNEQFF. This chain connects TRBV19 to TRBJ2-1; TCRdb calls TRBD1, which cannot be checked without DNA. This CDR3 region has 13 residues. Germline V gives CDR1 LNHDA, CDR2 SQIVND (reference sequence).

V usage is TRBV2 and J usage is TRBJ1-5. Germline V gene lookup returns CDR1 SNHLY and CDR2 FYNNEI. CDR3 length equals 14 residues. The CDR3 sequence: CASSARPADQPQHF.

The chain employs TRBV20-1 and TRBJ2-1. The germline CDR1 and CDR2 sequences are DFQATT and SNEGSKA (reference sequence). The CDR3 loop spans 13 amino acids. The CDR3 here is CSANPPSYNEQFF.

This clonotype is identified as medium-sized from frequency. The genes are TRBV10-2 and TRBJ1-2; TCRdb proposes TRBD1, but this gene call is untestable without DNA. CDR1 WSHSY and CDR2 SAAADI come from the germline V gene. The CDR3 has 15 residues. The CDR3 protein is CASRGITGKNYGYTF.